This TCR beta chain was observed in a study of OX40 agonist ivuxolimab in advanced cancers. Assay: immunoSEQ multiplex PCR; the TCRdb copy retains only in-frame clones and omits some. The table records roughly 53,000 clones, 80% to 85% of them present only once. This clone was counted only a few times. The source of this sequence is an adult with an advanced solid tumor such as melanoma, head and neck, liver or kidney cancer. The sequenced sample was CD4+ or CD8+ T cells sorted from blood, obtained in a trial of the OX40 agonist ivuxolimab.

The CDR3, as DNA: TGTGCCAGCAGCTTTAACACAGGGGGCGGACAGCCCCAGCATTTT. Protein product: CASSFNTGGGQPQHF. The chain employs TRBV11-2 and TRBJ1-5, with 9 positions matching TRBD1. The CDR3 contains 15 residues. V trimming: 3 bases; J trimming: 7 bases; junction bases outside the gene matches: 7. CDR1 SGHAT and CDR2 FQNNGV come from the germline V gene.